At least ten counts were recorded for the clone carrying this T cell receptor (beta chain). Antigen unknown. The sample belongs to a study of blood T cells in healthy people across ages. Points from the study as a whole: Unsorted PBMC input precluded a conclusive naive versus antigen-experienced comparison. Diversity of TCR beta per million T cells declined in a roughly linear way with age. Naive CD4+ cells and diversity were both higher in long-lived donors than in aged donors.

A second 7 to 11 cycle PCR used barcoded and J-beta primers. CDR3-containing paired-end reads numbered at least 2.5 million in each sample. TCRdb fed the 5' RACE reads into MiXCR, producing one record per CDR3 protein. The sample has more than 800,000 distinct CDR3 sequences, about 30% seen once. The specimen sequenced was blood. The clonotype was recovered from a woman older than 75 in good health.

This CDR3 reads CASSSYVGGETQYF. In nucleotides, the CDR3 is TGTGCCAGCAGCTCGTACGTGGGAGGGGAGACCCAGTACTTC. The V call is TRBV7-9, the J call TRBJ2-5, with 7 positions matching TRBD2. The CDR3 contains 14 residues. Germline assignment: CDR1 SEHNR and CDR2 FQNEAQ (reference sequence). After removal of 4 bases from V and 5 bases from J, the junction contained 7 bases not matched to a gene.